This note documents a single T cell receptor (beta chain) sequence. This receptor's antigen is unknown. Base qualities were left out, and no much larger clone turns up one base away. The library was generated by the immunoSEQ multiplex PCR assay. Held by TCRdb, this immuneACCESS table contains in-frame sequences only and omits some clones. Under half of the omission traces to an unresolved V gene where checked; the cause of the rest is unknown. This sample has 150,000 to 200,000 clones in its table, and approximately 96% of those were observed once. Jointly, the top ten make up around 9.3% of the sample. The data originate from a study of control samples from healthy donors and cancer patients (dated by TCRdb to about 2020). Trimming leaves V shorter by 6 bases and J shorter by 2 bases, with the junction holding 5 bases beyond the gene matches. Inclusive of the bounding cysteine and phenylalanine, the CDR3 is 14 residues long. Only the CDR3 DNA is retained, 42 bases long and in frame from the first base. From a lookup of the germline V gene, CDR1 and CDR2 are SGDLS and YYNGEE.

Sequencing used blood. This clonotype was obtained from a woman in her forties in good health. The rearrangement combines TRBV9 with TRBJ2-7; TRBD1 lines up with 10 middle nucleotides. The DNA sequence is as follows: TGTGCCAGCACAAGGGGGACAGGGGCCTACGAGCAGTACTTC. Its translation is CASTRGTGAYEQYF.